This note documents a single T cell receptor (beta chain) sequence. Its antigen is unidentified. This CDR3 spans 13 amino acids. V dropped 8 bases and J dropped 6; count of bases not matched to a gene: 10. The V gene's germline CDR1 is MDHEN and CDR2 SYDVKM. The data were taken from a study of shared clonotypes between healthy human individuals. Study-wide results and caveats: Shared across several donors were 4% to 5% of the naive CD4 clonotypes.

There were no recent acute infections or vaccinations among the donors, who were healthy HIV-negative adults. The data were produced by immunoSEQ multiplex PCR, yet TCRdb's version contains in-frame clones alone and is incomplete. The sample lists 980,000 or so clones; 76% were seen once. The TCR was taken from a man younger than 30 in good health. Source material: memory CD4+ T cells sorted from blood. This sample's subset: CD45RA-negative fraction. J is TRBJ2-7 and V is TRBV28, with 7 bases lining up with TRBD1. The CDR3 here is CASCSGTVGEQYF. Here the CDR3 DNA reads TGTGCCAGCTGCTCCGGGACAGTCGGCGAGCAGTACTTC.